This T cell receptor beta chain originates from a study of T cells after yellow fever vaccination. Points from the study as a whole: Some clonotypes, a small share, were shared between CD4 and CD8 compartments.

With regard to this clonotype: Antigen specificity is unknown.

V lost 5 bases, J lost 1 base, and 5 bases lay in between. From germline, CDR1 is SGHVS and CDR2 FQNEAQ. The CDR3 loop spans 12 amino acids. In TCRdb, the 5' RACE reads were re-called with MiXCR into one record per CDR3 protein. This table holds 600,000 to 750,000 distinct CDR3 sequences, more than 9% found once. The sample consisted of PBMCs, taken on the day of the yellow fever booster vaccination. The sequence was obtained from a young man who received the YFV17D yellow fever vaccine. The chain combines TRBV7-8 with TRBJ1-1, with D unclear. CDR3: CASSARNTEAFF. The CDR3 DNA reads as TGTGCCAGCAGCGCAAGGAACACTGAAGCTTTCTTT.